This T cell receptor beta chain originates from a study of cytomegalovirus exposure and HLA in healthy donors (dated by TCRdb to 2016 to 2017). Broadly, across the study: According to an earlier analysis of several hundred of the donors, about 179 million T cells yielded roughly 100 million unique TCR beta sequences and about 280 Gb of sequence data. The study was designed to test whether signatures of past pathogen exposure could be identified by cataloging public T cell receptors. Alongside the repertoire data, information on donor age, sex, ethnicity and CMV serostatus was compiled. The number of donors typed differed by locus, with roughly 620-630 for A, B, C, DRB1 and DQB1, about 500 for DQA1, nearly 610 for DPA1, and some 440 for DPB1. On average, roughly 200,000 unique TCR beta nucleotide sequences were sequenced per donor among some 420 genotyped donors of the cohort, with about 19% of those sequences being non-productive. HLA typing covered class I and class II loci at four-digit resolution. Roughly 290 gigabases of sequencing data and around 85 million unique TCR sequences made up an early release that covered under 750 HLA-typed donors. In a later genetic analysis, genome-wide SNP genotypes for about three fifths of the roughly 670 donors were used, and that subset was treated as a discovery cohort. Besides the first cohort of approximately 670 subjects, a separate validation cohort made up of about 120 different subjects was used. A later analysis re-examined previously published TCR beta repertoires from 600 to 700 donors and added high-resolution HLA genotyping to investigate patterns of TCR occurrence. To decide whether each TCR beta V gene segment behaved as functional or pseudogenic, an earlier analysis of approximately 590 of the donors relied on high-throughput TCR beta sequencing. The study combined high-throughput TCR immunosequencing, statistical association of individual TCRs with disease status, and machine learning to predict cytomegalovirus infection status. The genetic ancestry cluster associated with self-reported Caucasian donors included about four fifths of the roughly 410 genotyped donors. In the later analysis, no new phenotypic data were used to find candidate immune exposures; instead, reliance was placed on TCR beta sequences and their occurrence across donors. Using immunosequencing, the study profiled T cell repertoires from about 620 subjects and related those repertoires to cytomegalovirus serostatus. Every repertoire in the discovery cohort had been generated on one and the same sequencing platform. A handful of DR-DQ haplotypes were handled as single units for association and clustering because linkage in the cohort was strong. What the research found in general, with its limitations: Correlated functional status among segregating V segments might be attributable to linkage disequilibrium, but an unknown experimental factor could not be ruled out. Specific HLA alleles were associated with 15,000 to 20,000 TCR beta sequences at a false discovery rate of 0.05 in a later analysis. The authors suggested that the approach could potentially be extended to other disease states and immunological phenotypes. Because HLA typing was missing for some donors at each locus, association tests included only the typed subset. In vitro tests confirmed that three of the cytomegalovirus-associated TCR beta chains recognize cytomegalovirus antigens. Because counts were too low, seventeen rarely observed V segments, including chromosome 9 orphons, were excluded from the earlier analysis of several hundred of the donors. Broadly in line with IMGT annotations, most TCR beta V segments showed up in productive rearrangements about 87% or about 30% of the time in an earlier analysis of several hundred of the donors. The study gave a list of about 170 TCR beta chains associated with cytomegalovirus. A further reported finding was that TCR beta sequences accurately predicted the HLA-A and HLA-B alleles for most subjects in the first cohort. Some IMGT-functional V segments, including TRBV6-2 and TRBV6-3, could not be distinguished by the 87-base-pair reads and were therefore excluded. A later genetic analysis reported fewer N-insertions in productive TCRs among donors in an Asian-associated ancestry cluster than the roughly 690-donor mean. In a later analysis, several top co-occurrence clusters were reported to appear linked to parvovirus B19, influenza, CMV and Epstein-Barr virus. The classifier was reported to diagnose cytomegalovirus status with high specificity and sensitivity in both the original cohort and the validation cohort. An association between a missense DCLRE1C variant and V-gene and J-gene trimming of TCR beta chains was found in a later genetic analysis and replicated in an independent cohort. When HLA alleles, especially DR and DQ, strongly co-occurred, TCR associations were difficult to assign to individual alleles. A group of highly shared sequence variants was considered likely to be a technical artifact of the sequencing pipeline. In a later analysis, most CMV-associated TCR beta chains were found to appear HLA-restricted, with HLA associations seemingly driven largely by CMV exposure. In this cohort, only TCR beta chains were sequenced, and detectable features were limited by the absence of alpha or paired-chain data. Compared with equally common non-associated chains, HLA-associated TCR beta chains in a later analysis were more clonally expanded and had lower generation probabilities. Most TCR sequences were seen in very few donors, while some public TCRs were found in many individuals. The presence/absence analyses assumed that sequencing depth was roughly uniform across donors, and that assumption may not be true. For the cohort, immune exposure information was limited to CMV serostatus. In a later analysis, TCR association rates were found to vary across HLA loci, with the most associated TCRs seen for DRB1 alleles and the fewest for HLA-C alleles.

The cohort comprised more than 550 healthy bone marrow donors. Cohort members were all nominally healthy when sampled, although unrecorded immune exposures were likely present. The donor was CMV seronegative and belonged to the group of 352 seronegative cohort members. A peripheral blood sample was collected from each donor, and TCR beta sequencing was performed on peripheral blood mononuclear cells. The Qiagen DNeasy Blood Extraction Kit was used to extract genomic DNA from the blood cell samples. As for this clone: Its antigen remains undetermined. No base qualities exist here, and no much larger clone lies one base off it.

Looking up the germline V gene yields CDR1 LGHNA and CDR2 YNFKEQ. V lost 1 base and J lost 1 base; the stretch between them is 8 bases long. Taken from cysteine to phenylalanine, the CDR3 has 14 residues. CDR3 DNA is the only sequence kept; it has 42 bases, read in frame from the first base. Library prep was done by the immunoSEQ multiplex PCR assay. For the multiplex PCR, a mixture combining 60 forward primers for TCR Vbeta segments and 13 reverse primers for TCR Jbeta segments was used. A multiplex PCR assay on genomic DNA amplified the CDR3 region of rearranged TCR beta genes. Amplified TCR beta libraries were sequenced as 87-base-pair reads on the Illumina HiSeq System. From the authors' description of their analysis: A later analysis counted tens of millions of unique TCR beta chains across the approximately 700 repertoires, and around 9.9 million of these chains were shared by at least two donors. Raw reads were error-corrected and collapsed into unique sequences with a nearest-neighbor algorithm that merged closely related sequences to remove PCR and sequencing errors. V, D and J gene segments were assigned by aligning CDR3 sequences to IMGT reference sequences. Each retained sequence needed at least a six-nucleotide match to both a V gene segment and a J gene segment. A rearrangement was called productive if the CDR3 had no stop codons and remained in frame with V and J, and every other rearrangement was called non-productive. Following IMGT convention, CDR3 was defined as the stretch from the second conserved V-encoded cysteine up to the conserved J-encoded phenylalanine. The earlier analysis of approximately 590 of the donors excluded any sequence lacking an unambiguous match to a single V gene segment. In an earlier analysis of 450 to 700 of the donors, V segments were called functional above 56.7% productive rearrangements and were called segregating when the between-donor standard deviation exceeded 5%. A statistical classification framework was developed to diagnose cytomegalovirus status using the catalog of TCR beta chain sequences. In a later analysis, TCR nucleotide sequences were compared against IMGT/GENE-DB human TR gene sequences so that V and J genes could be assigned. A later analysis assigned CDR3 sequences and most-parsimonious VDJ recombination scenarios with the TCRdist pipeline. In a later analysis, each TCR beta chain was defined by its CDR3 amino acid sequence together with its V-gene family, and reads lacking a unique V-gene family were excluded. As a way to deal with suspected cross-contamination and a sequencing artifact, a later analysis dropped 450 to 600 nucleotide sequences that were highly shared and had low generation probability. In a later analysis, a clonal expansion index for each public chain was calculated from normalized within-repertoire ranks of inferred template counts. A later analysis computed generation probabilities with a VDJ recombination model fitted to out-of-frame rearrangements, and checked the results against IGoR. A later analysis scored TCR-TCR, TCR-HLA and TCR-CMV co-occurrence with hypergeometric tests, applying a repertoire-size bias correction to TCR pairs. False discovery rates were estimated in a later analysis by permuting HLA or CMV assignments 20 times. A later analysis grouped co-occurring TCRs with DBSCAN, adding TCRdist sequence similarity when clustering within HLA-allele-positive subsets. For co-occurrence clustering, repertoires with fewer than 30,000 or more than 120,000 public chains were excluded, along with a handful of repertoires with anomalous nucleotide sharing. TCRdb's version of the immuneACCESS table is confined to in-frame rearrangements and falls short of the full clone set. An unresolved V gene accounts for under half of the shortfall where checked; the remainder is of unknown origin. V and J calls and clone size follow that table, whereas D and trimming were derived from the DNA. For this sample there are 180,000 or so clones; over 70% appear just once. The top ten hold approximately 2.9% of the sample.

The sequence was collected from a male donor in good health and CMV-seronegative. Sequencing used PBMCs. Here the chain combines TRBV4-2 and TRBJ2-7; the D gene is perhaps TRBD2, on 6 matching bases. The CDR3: CASSQAGESYEQYF. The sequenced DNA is TGTGCCAGCAGCCAAGCGGGGGAGTCCTACGAGCAGTACTTC.